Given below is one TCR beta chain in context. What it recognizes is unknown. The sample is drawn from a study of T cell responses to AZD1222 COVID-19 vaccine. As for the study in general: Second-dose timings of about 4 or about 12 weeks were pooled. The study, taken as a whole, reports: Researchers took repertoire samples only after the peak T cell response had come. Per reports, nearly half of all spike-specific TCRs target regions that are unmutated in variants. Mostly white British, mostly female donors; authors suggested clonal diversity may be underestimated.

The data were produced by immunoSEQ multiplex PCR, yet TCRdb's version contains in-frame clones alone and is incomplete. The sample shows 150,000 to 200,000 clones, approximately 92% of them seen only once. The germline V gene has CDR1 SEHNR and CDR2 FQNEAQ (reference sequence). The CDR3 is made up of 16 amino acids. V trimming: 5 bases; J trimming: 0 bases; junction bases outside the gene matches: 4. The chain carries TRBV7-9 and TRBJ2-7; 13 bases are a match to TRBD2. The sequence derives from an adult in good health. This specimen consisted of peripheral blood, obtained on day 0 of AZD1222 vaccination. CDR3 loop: CASSPGTSGISYEQYF. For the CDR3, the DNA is TGTGCCAGCAGCCCCGGGACTAGCGGGATCTCCTACGAGCAGTACTTC.